One and the same sample provided the 27 T cell receptor beta chains below, sequenced in a study of cytomegalovirus exposure and HLA in healthy donors. Researchers ran the PCR with 60 Vbeta and 13 Jbeta primers. Method: immunoSEQ multiplex PCR; TCRdb's copy keeps in-frame clones and lacks some. The sample table includes some 120,000 clones. The sequenced sample consisted of PBMCs. These receptors all stem from a young man in good health and CMV-seronegative.

The chain joins TRBV2 to TRBJ1-2; a weak D match, TRBD1 (5 bases). This CDR3 has 15 amino acids. Germline V CDR1 and CDR2: SNHLY, FYNNEI. Between the trimmed V and J ends, which lost 0 bases and 5 bases, there was a span of 13 bases. The CDR3 nucleotides are TGTGCCAGCAGTGAAGCGACAAGGGGTCGGTATGGCTACACCTTC. Its translation is CASSEATRGRYGYTF.

J is TRBJ2-5 and V is TRBV11-2; 10 bases line up with TRBD1. The CDR3 consists of 13 residues. The V and J ends lost 4 bases and 5 bases, in that order; junction bases with no gene match: 1. Per germline, CDR1 SGHAT and CDR2 FQNNGV. CDR3 bases: TGTGCCAGCAGCTCGGGACAGGGGGAGACCCAGTACTTC. It yields the protein CASSSGQGETQYF.

The V and J genes are TRBV29-1 and TRBJ2-1, with 10 positions matching TRBD2. The V gene's germline CDR1 is SQVTM and CDR2 ANQGSEA. The CDR3 has 16 amino acids. J gave up 7 bases and V 4 bases, and 13 bases lay outside the gene matches. This chain's CDR3 is CSVAASGGALDNEQFF. DNA of the CDR3: TGCAGCGTTGCCGCGAGCGGGGGGGCTTTGGATAATGAGCAGTTCTTC.

V is TRBV5-8 and J is TRBJ1-2, with TRBD1 identical over 10 bases. Per germline, CDR1 SGHTS and CDR2 YDEGEE. Trimming took 3 bases from V and 0 from J; bases not matched to a gene: 8. The CDR3 spans 17 residues. The CDR3 bases are TGTGCCAGCAGCTCCGGGACAGGGGCAAATTCTAACTATGGCTACACCTTC. Protein: CASSSGTGANSNYGYTF.

V is TRBV19 and J is TRBJ1-5; 8 positions match TRBD1. Germline CDR1 and CDR2: LNHDA and SQIVND (reference sequence). This CDR3 region has 15 residues. J was trimmed by 4 bases and V by 0 bases; bases with no gene match: 2. In nucleotides, the CDR3 is TGTGCCAGTAGTATAGACAGACAGGGGAATCAGCCCCAGCATTTT. Protein: CASSIDRQGNQPQHF.

This chain uses TRBV5-1 with TRBJ2-7, with D uncertain. The germline V and J ends were trimmed by 1 base and 2 bases, with 7 bases remaining between them. The CDR3 has 13 residues. CDR1 and CDR2 (germline): SGHRS, YFSETQ. In DNA, the CDR3 is TGCGCCAGCAGCTTGATAATAGCCTACGAGCAGTACTTC. Amino acids: CASSLIIAYEQYF.

The gene calls are TRBV7-3 and TRBJ2-7; 7 positions agree with TRBD1. The CDR3 is made up of 12 amino acids. CDR1 and CDR2 (germline): SGHTA, FQGTGA. The trim removed 1 base at V and 6 bases at J, leaving 0 bases unmatched. CDR3 region: CASSLNRGEQYF. For the CDR3, the DNA is TGTGCCAGCAGCTTAAACAGGGGCGAGCAGTACTTC.

This sequence joins TRBV28 and TRBJ1-2, with D unresolved. The CDR3 sequence is 12 residues long. The germline V gene has CDR1 MDHEN and CDR2 SYDVKM. Trimming stripped 3 bases from V and 3 bases from J, with 5 bases between. The CDR3, as DNA: TGTGCCAGCAGTTTCCAGGACTATGGCTACACCTTC. It encodes CASSFQDYGYTF.

The chain is built from TRBV2 and TRBJ2-3, with 9 bases fitting TRBD1. The CDR3 has 15 amino acids. With V trimmed by 4 bases and J by 2 bases, 4 bases remained unmatched. From germline, CDR1 is SNHLY and CDR2 FYNNEI. CDR3: CASSVGDRATDTQYF. DNA of the CDR3: TGTGCCAGCAGTGTAGGGGACAGGGCCACAGATACGCAGTATTTT.

V gene TRBV9 combines with J gene TRBJ2-1; D gene ambiguous. Germline loops: CDR1 SGDLS, CDR2 YYNGEE. The CDR3 has 13 residues. V lost 4 bases, J lost 7 bases, and 12 bases lay in between. The CDR3 reads CASSPGFSNEQFF. CDR3 coding DNA: TGTGCCAGCAGCCCAGGTTTCTCTAATGAGCAGTTCTTC.

The chain has TRBV7-3 and TRBJ1-1, with no clear D. CDR1 is SGHTA and CDR2 is FQGTGA in the germline V gene. There are 13 residues in the CDR3. Deletions cut 2 bases from V and 5 bases from J, with 9 bases between. The CDR3 DNA reads TGTGCCAGCAGCTTATTTGACGGGACTGAAGCTTTCTTT. Amino acid sequence: CASSLFDGTEAFF.

The CDR3 spells CASIPGEGQTQYF. The DNA of the CDR3 is TGTGCCAGCATCCCGGGGGAGGGGCAGACCCAGTACTTC. The chain is built from TRBV6-5 and TRBJ2-5, with 7 bases fitting TRBD2. Unmatched junction bases numbered 8, after V lost 7 bases and J lost 6 bases. This CDR3 contains 13 residues. Germline assignment: CDR1 MNHEY and CDR2 SVGAGI.

The gene calls are TRBV5-4 and TRBJ1-3, with TRBD1 matching over 8 bases. The CDR3 length is 16 residues. V shed 2 bases, J shed 8 bases, and the junction held 12 bases outside the gene matches. CDR1 SGHNT and CDR2 YYREEE come from the germline V gene (reference sequence). The CDR3: CASSFSGQGFSDTIYF. The CDR3 DNA sequence: TGTGCCAGCAGCTTCAGCGGACAGGGCTTCTCGGACACCATATATTTT.

The V gene is TRBV9, the J gene TRBJ1-4; D gene uncertain. Between the trimmed V and J ends, which lost 4 bases and 3 bases, there was a span of 13 bases. The CDR3 has 15 amino acids. The germline V gene encodes CDR1 SGDLS and CDR2 YYNGEE. DNA of the CDR3: TGTGCCAGCAGCCCCGGCGGCGGATCTAATGAAAAACTGTTTTTT. Translation: CASSPGGGSNEKLFF.

This chain joins TRBV5-1 and TRBJ2-7; TRBD2 matches at 7 bases. The CDR3 contains 15 residues. Germline CDR1 SGHRS, CDR2 YFSETQ. J was trimmed by 6 bases and V by 3 bases; bases with no gene match: 12. The CDR3 protein is CASSWLQGREGEQYF. CDR3 nucleotides: TGCGCCAGCAGCTGGCTGCAGGGTAGGGAGGGCGAGCAGTACTTC.

This rearrangement joins TRBV6-5 to TRBJ1-2; 7 bases fit TRBD1. V trimming: 7 bases; J trimming: 8 bases; junction bases outside the gene matches: 10. This CDR3 has 13 amino acids. The V gene's germline CDR1 is MNHEY and CDR2 SVGAGI. This CDR3 reads CASKTGEVGGYTF. Written as DNA, the CDR3 is TGTGCCAGCAAAACAGGGGAAGTGGGAGGCTACACCTTC.

The chain combines TRBV30 with TRBJ1-2; no clear D. V lost 0 bases, J lost 7 bases, and 6 bases lay in between. The CDR3 consists of 11 residues. Germline assignment: CDR1 GTSNPN and CDR2 SVGIG (reference sequence). The CDR3 bases are TGTGCCTGGAGTGTGGGAGTTGGCTACACCTTC. Its protein product is CAWSVGVGYTF.

The chain has TRBV19 and TRBJ2-2; 10 bases line up with TRBD2. Looked up from germline, CDR1 is LNHDA and CDR2 is SQIVND (reference sequence). The J segment lost 3 bases and the V segment lost 3 bases, leaving 4 bases of the junction unmatched. CDR3 length equals 16 residues. CDR3: CASSMTAGGYTGELFF. In DNA form, the CDR3 reads TGTGCCAGTAGTATGACAGCGGGAGGGTACACCGGGGAGCTGTTTTTT.

The rearrangement joins TRBV28 to TRBJ2-7; 7 bases align to TRBD2. Losses at the gene ends were 3 bases for V and 9 bases for J; bases not matched to a gene: 8. The V gene's germline CDR1 is MDHEN and CDR2 SYDVKM. CDR3 size: 13 residues. CDR3 residues: CASSLGGEGRQYF. Here the CDR3 DNA reads TGTGCCAGCAGTTTGGGGGGGGAGGGGCGGCAGTACTTC.

The chain recombines TRBV2 with TRBJ1-3; D ambiguous. The CDR3 extends over 16 amino acids. V was pared by 3 bases and J by 0 bases, with 12 bases between. Per the germline V gene, CDR1 is SNHLY and CDR2 is FYNNEI. The CDR3 DNA reads as TGTGCCAGCAGTGACAGAGGACGGGACTCTGGAAACACCATATATTTT. This gives the protein CASSDRGRDSGNTIYF.

The chain links TRBV6-4 to TRBJ2-1, with D uncertain. The ends were cut back, 5 bases at V and 5 bases at J, with 4 bases in the middle. There are 11 residues in the CDR3. Germline V gene lookup returns CDR1 MRHNA and CDR2 SNTAGT. The CDR3 nucleotides read TGTGCCAGCAGTTTCAACAATGAGCAGTTCTTC. Residues: CASSFNNEQFF.

The genes are TRBV5-1 and TRBJ2-7; 9 bases are shared with TRBD1. Germline V CDR1 and CDR2: SGHRS, YFSETQ. The CDR3 loop spans 14 amino acids. V shed 6 bases, J shed 5 bases, and the junction held 9 bases outside the gene matches. The CDR3 DNA reads TGCGCCAGCAATTCAGGACAGGGGAGTAACGAGCAGTACTTC. Translating it yields CASNSGQGSNEQYF.

This chain's CDR3 is CASSPREGPDTGELFF. The CDR3 DNA sequence: TGTGCCAGCAGCCCCAGGGAGGGCCCGGACACCGGGGAGCTGTTTTTT. The genes are TRBV7-3 and TRBJ2-2; 7 bases are a match to TRBD2. In germline, CDR1 is SGHTA, CDR2 FQGTGA. The CDR3 sequence is 16 residues long. J gave up 3 bases and V 5 bases, and 9 bases lay outside the gene matches. Combining the CDR3 with reference TRBV7-3 and TRBJ2-2 gives the whole variable domain GAGVSQTPSNKVTEKGKYVELRCDPISGHTALYWYRQSLGQGPEFLIYFQGTGAADDSGLPNDRFFAVRPEGSVSTLKIQRTERGDSAVYLCASSPREGPDTGELFFGEGSRLTVL.

V and J are TRBV2 and TRBJ2-3, with TRBD2 matching over 10 bases. CDR1 is SNHLY, CDR2 FYNNEI, per germline. The CDR3 loop spans 15 amino acids. V was pared by 5 bases and J by 5 bases, with 7 bases of the junction left unmatched. The CDR3 protein is CASSRAGGPQDTQYF. DNA of the CDR3: TGTGCCAGCAGTAGAGCGGGAGGGCCTCAAGATACGCAGTATTTT.

V and J are TRBV7-9 and TRBJ1-5; TRBD1 might be the D (6 bases). Germline values: CDR1 SEHNR, CDR2 FQNEAQ (reference sequence). V lost 1 base to trimming and J lost 5 bases, with 9 bases between them. CDR3 size: 14 residues. This chain's CDR3 is CASSLGTAYQPQHF. Written as DNA, the CDR3 is TGTGCCAGCAGCTTAGGGACAGCCTATCAGCCCCAGCATTTT. The entire variable domain, with the rest obtained from reference TRBV7-9 and TRBJ1-5, is as follows: DTGVSQNPRHKITKRGQNVTFRCDPISEHNRLYWYRQTLGQGPEFLTYFQNEAQLEKSRLLSDRFSAERPKGSFSTLEIQRTEQGDSAMYLCASSLGTAYQPQHFGDGTRLSIL.

A remark on this clone: The same CDR3 can be traced to other DNA sequences in this sample. The V call is TRBV6-5, the J call TRBJ1-1; 10 nucleotides line up with TRBD1. The germline gives CDR1 MNHEY, CDR2 SVGAGI. This CDR3 is built from 13 residues. With 5 bases clipped from V and 5 bases from J, the junction kept 2 bases outside the gene matches. In nucleotides, the CDR3 is TGTGCCAGCAGTCCGGACAGGGGGACTGAAGCTTTCTTT. It yields the protein CASSPDRGTEAFF.

This chain links TRBV5-1 with TRBJ2-7; D is uncertain. V shed 4 bases and J shed 2 bases, with 13 bases lying between them. CDR3 length: 14 amino acids. Germline V gene lookup returns CDR1 SGHRS and CDR2 YFSETQ. This CDR3 is CASSDTTPAYEQYF. Written as DNA, the CDR3 is TGCGCCAGCAGCGACACGACGCCCGCCTACGAGCAGTACTTC.